These T cell receptor beta chains were read from a single sample in a study of T cells in Graves' hyperthyroidism and ophthalmopathy. Via MiXCR, TCRdb re-called the multiplex PCR reads, giving one row per CDR3 protein. The repertoire holds more than 250,000 distinct CDR3 sequences, with approximately 14% as singletons. Sample: blood. The receptors were gathered from a woman in her 50s with Graves' hyperthyroidism that later progressed to Graves' ophthalmopathy. CDR3s include the opening cysteine and the closing phenylalanine or tryptophan. Fields, in order: J gene, D gene, V gene, clone size, CDR3 protein, CDR3 DNA. D genes are given only for firm matches. Only some rows state a clone size, as once, few, many or a class for expanded clones.

TRBJ1-5	.	TRBV7-8	many	CASSPGRNNQPQHF	TGTGCCAGCAGCCCTGGACGGAATAATCAGCCCCAGCATTTT
TRBJ2-7	.	TRBV28	.	CASRPFRQGGDEQYF	TGTGCCAGCAGGCCCTTTAGACAGGGCGGGGACGAGCAGTACTTC
TRBJ1-1	.	TRBV12-5	many	CASGLEGGTEAFF	TGTGCTAGTGGTTTGGAAGGGGGGACTGAAGCTTTCTTT
TRBJ2-7	.	TRBV15	many	CATSRGQGSSGIDYEQYF	TGTGCCACCAGCAGGGGACAGGGGTCTAGCGGGATCGACTACGAGCAGTACTTC
TRBJ2-5	TRBD2	TRBV28	many	CASSASSGRSGETQYF	TGTGCCAGCAGTGCCTCAAGCGGGAGGTCGGGGGAGACCCAGTACTTC
TRBJ2-2	TRBD2	TRBV2	many	CASRLAGVDTGELFF	TGTGCCAGCCGACTAGCGGGAGTGGACACCGGGGAGCTGTTTTTT
TRBJ1-5	.	TRBV29-1	many	CSVQGYSNQPQHF	TGCAGCGTCCAGGGCTATAGCAATCAGCCCCAGCATTTT
TRBJ2-7	.	TRBV28	many	CASRPTVSYEQYF	TGTGCCAGCAGACCGACGGTATCCTACGAGCAGTACTTC
TRBJ1-6	.	TRBV7-3	.	CASSFGTKNSPPHF	TGTGCCAGCAGCTTCGGCACGAAGAATTCACCCCCCCACTTT
TRBJ1-5	.	TRBV19	once	CASSPSWQSVDQPQHF	TGTGCCAGTAGTCCCTCGTGGCAGTCAGTGGATCAGCCCCAGCATTTT
TRBJ2-5	TRBD1	TRBV28	many	CASSSDRGPQETQYF	TGTGCCAGCAGTTCCGACAGGGGACCGCAAGAGACCCAGTACTTC
TRBJ1-2	.	TRBV10-3	many	CAITPTADKGYTF	TGTGCCATCACCCCGACTGCAGATAAGGGCTACACCTTC
TRBJ2-7	TRBD1	TRBV10-3	few	CAISVTGGYEQYF	TGTGCCATCAGTGTAACAGGGGGCTACGAGCAGTACTTC